What follows describes a single T cell receptor beta chain. Its antigen is currently not known. There are no base qualities to consult, and no much larger clone falls within one base. The donors belonged to the validation cohort of over a hundred subjects, which was separate from the approximately 610-subject first cohort. Library creation used the immunoSEQ multiplex PCR assay. In the source study's methods: A statistical classification framework was built to diagnose cytomegalovirus status from the catalog of TCR beta chain sequences. Sourced from immuneACCESS, this table was stored by TCRdb with only in-frame sequences that have V and J called. A share of the clones is absent; for the studies checked, an unresolved V gene accounts for under half, and the remainder has no known explanation. For V, J and clone size, that table is used; D and trimming come from the DNA. The sample data list 220,000 or so clones, and around 78% of these were observed just once. 5.5% to 7% of the sample belongs to the ten largest clones.

The data were taken from a study of cytomegalovirus exposure and HLA in healthy donors (dated by TCRdb to the late 2010s). Context from the whole study: According to a later analysis, the approximately 120 validation repertoires were produced on the same platform as the roughly 700 repertoires of the first cohort. The study was designed to test whether signatures of past pathogen exposure could be identified by cataloging public T cell receptors. In addition to the first cohort of 666 subjects, a separate validation cohort of approximately 130 different subjects was used. To predict cytomegalovirus infection status, the study brought together high-throughput TCR immunosequencing, statistical association of individual TCRs with disease status, and machine learning. General findings and caveats noted by the study authors: The authors suggested that the approach could potentially be generalized to other disease states and immunological phenotypes. A later analysis lacked HLA typing for the validation cohort, so it scored co-occurrence in that cohort across all 110 or so repertoires. Cytomegalovirus status was reported to be diagnosed by the classifier with high specificity and sensitivity in both the original and validation cohorts. Most TCR sequences were observed very rarely across donors, whereas some public TCRs were present in many individuals. A later analysis found that TCRs clustered in the first cohort also tended to co-occur in the 95 to 150 validation repertoires, with more than 90% of cluster scores above 0. In vitro tests confirmed that three of the cytomegalovirus-associated TCR beta chains recognize cytomegalovirus antigens. A total of 150 or so TCR beta chains were listed by the study as associated with cytomegalovirus.

The CDR3 starts with the cysteine, ends with the phenylalanine, and has 13 residues. Only the CDR3 region is kept as DNA, spanning 39 bases read in frame from base 1. CDR1 and CDR2 are drawn from the germline V gene: SGHDN, FVKESK. V drops 0 bases and J drops 7 bases, leaving 9 bases in between. The V and J genes are TRBV14 and TRBJ1-1; there is no confident call for the D gene. Source material: PBMCs. The clonotype was recovered from a woman aged 18 to 35 in good health and CMV-seronegative. The nucleotides read TGTGCCAGCAGCCAAGAGGGTGCAGGTGAAGCTTTCTTT. It translates as CASSQEGAGEAFF.